What follows is one T cell receptor (beta chain) and its context. The data are from a study of blood T cell repertoires in COVID-19. Background on the study: Nucleic acid was either cDNA or gDNA, and it came from T cells, B-cell-depleted T cells, or PBMCs.

Germline V lookup: CDR1 SNHLY, CDR2 FYNNEI. This CDR3 has 15 residues. The junction had 9 bases not matched to a gene; V was cut back by 6 bases and J by 4 bases. Data came from immunoSEQ multiplex PCR; TCRdb stores just in-frame clones and leaves some out. The sample holds roughly 220,000 clones, around 84% seen once. Input material: peripheral blood. The chain links TRBV2 to TRBJ2-1, with TRBD2 matching over 7 bases. The source of this sequence is a woman aged 60-75 years who had recovered from COVID-19. The CDR3 DNA reads as TGTGCCAGCAGGCCTGAGCGGGGAGGGTACAATGAGCAGTTCTTC. It is translated as CASRPERGGYNEQFF. Supplemented by reference TRBV2 and TRBJ2-1, the full variable domain reads EPEVTQTPSHQVTQMGQEVILRCVPISNHLYFYWYRQILGQKVEFLVSFYNNEISEKSEIFDDQFSVERPDGSNFTLKIRSTKLEDSAMYFCASRPERGGYNEQFFGPGTRLTVL.